The next 7 T cell receptor beta chains were all read from a single sample in a study of OX40 agonist ivuxolimab in advanced cancers. Libraries were prepared by immunoSEQ multiplex PCR; TCRdb keeps only in-frame clonotypes and omits some of them. Of around 84,000 clones listed, about 92% are singletons. The sample was CD4+ or CD8+ T cells sorted from blood, taken in a trial of the OX40 agonist ivuxolimab. The source of these receptors is an adult with an advanced solid tumor such as melanoma, head and neck, liver or kidney cancer.

This clone is a singleton in its sample. The chain has TRBV12-5 and TRBJ1-5; the match to TRBD1 covers 7 bases. Germline values: CDR1 LGHNT, CDR2 FRNRAP. This CDR3 region has 16 residues. V lost 2 bases and J lost 3; bases outside the gene matches: 7. The CDR3 spells CASGLIRTGVNQPQHF. As DNA, the CDR3 is TGTGCTAGTGGTTTGATAAGAACAGGGGTCAATCAGCCCCAGCATTTT.

The V call is TRBV19, the J call TRBJ2-2; TRBD2 agrees at 7 bases. Trimming removed 4 bases from V and 7 bases from J; junction bases left unmatched: 3. This CDR3 contains 13 residues. Germline-derived CDR1 and CDR2 are LNHDA and SQIVND (reference sequence). CDR3 nucleotides: TGTGCCAGTAGTACCGTAGCGGGCGGGGAGCTGTTTTTT. Protein product: CASSTVAGGELFF.

The chain carries TRBV30 and TRBJ2-5; possible D gene TRBD2, 6 bases. Germline V CDR1 and CDR2: GTSNPN, SVGIG (reference sequence). V lost 0 bases, J lost 2 bases, and 10 bases lay in between. The length of the CDR3 is 14 residues. The CDR3: CAWSVSGVQETQYF. CDR3 sequence (DNA): TGTGCCTGGAGTGTGTCGGGGGTACAAGAGACCCAGTACTTC.

The V gene is TRBV4-3, the J gene TRBJ2-3, with D perhaps given as TRBD1 or TRBD2 (6 bases each). CDR1 LGHNA and CDR2 YSLEER come from the germline V gene. V was shortened by 1 base and J by 8 bases, with 13 bases between the two germline ends. CDR3 length: 14 residues. In DNA form, the CDR3 reads TGCGCCAGCAGCCAAGTAGGGGGAGGTGGTACGCAGTATTTT. This gives the protein CASSQVGGGGTQYF.

This clone was seen more than once but under ten times. The rearrangement joins TRBV18 to TRBJ1-2; 9 nucleotides match TRBD1. The trim removed 5 bases at V and 7 bases at J, leaving 5 bases unmatched. Germline values: CDR1 KGHSH, CDR2 LQKENI. The CDR3 runs to 13 residues. As DNA, the CDR3 is TGTGCCAGCTCAAGCGGACAGGGGACTGGCTACACCTTC. Its protein is CASSSGQGTGYTF.

The chain joins TRBV9 to TRBJ2-3, with 7 bases aligning to TRBD1. CDR3 length: 15 residues. The V and J ends lost 0 bases and 2 bases, in that order; junction bases with no gene match: 3. Germline CDR1 reads SGDLS; CDR2 reads YYNGEE. In DNA, the CDR3 is TGTGCCAGCAGCGTAGACACAGGGGCCACAGATACGCAGTATTTT. It yields the protein CASSVDTGATDTQYF. Full variable domain (outside the CDR3, taken from reference TRBV9 and TRBJ2-3): DSGVTQTPKHLITATGQRVTLRCSPRSGDLSVYWYQQSLDQGLQFLIQYYNGEERAKGNILERFSAQQFPDLHSELNLSSLELGDSALYFCASSVDTGATDTQYFGPGTRLTVL.

The V gene is TRBV11-2, the J gene TRBJ2-7; D not resolved. Per the germline V gene, CDR1 is SGHAT and CDR2 is FQNNGV. CDR3 length: 14 residues. The ends were cut back, 4 bases at V and 3 bases at J, with 13 bases in the middle. CDR3 loop: CASSSTRHYYEQYF. CDR3 coding DNA: TGTGCCAGCAGCTCGACCCGACACTACTACGAGCAGTACTTC.